This record concerns one T cell receptor (beta chain) sequence. The data were taken from a study of CXCR3-negative and CXCR3-positive naive CD8 T cells. The authors made the TRB cDNA libraries by 5' RACE using UMI labels. TCRdb reanalyzed the 5' RACE reads, giving one entry per CDR3 protein sequence and no DNA. The table counts about 130,000 distinct CDR3 sequences; approximately 0.51% lies in the top ten. The CDR3 spans 17 residues. Germline V CDR1 and CDR2: SQVTM, ANQGSEA. The study sorted every CD8+ T cell subset in triplicate at 300,000 cells each. This receptor was taken from a human donor in good health. Some clones in this sample may be carry-over from other donors' samples. Source material: naive CXCR3- CD8+ T cells from blood. The subset here: CD45RO-CCR7+CD27+CD95- naive CD8+ T cells lacking CXCR3 (TNR3-). The chain uses TRBV29-1 and TRBJ2-7; TCRdb reports TRBD2, a call that lacks DNA to check it against. The CDR3 sequence: CSVEGLAVGTSGSEQYF.